The rows below give T cell receptor beta chains drawn from one sample of a study of blood T cell repertoires in COVID-19. TCRdb's copy holds only in-frame clones and misses some; the assay was immunoSEQ multiplex PCR. The table includes around 260,000 clones, 70% to 85% detected once. Specimen: peripheral blood. Receptors were obtained from a human donor with COVID-19, enrolled during active disease. The donor label of this sample is uncertain. The CDR3 runs from the conserved cysteine through the conserved F or W. The D gene is left open where the match is weak. Clone size, where shown, is once, few, many, or a class for clones that have expanded.

V gene	J gene	clone size	D gene	CDR3 protein	CDR3 DNA
TRBV12-3/TRBV12-4	TRBJ1-2	.	TRBD1	CASTRDSLRGYTF	TGTGCCAGCACCCGGGACAGCCTAAGGGGCTACACCTTC
TRBV7-3	TRBJ2-7	.	TRBD1	CASSSAGGIPYEQYF	TGTGCCAGCAGCTCAGCAGGGGGAATACCCTACGAGCAGTACTTC
TRBV7-3	TRBJ1-1	.	.	CASSSTGNTEAFF	TGTGCCAGCAGTTCCACCGGGAACACTGAAGCTTTCTTT
TRBV28	TRBJ1-2	.	.	CASSSGVVSYTF	TGTGCCAGCAGTTCCGGGGTGGTTAGCTACACCTTC
TRBV19	TRBJ1-2	.	.	CASSIAAGVGGYTF	TGTGCCAGTAGTATTGCCGCAGGGGTTGGTGGCTACACCTTC
TRBV29-1	TRBJ1-2	once	TRBD1	CSAFGQGNGYTF	TGCAGCGCCTTCGGACAGGGCAATGGCTACACCTTC
TRBV28	TRBJ1-1	.	.	CASSEPQGLNTEAFF	TGTGCCAGCAGTGAGCCCCAGGGCTTGAACACTGAAGCTTTCTTT
TRBV19	TRBJ1-5	.	.	CASSISGGGQPQHF	TGTGCCAGTAGTATTTCCGGGGGAGGTCAGCCCCAGCATTTT
TRBV3-1/TRBV3-2	TRBJ2-3	.	TRBD2	CASSPSGEGSYTQYF	TGTGCCAGCAGTCCCAGCGGGGAGGGGAGTTATACGCAGTATTTT
TRBV29-1	TRBJ2-3	.	.	CSVEDSDDTQYF	TGCAGCGTTGAGGACAGCGACGATACGCAGTATTTT
TRBV6-1	TRBJ1-2	once	.	CASSEELDGYTF	TGTGCCAGCAGTGAGGAGTTGGATGGCTACACCTTC
TRBV5-1	TRBJ1-4	.	TRBD1	CASSSTGVREKLFF	TGCGCCAGCAGCTCGACAGGGGTTAGGGAAAAACTGTTTTTT
TRBV7-2	TRBJ2-7	.	TRBD2	CASRRLAGGYEQYF	TGTGCCAGCAGGCGACTAGCGGGGGGCTACGAGCAGTACTTC
TRBV27	TRBJ1-6	.	.	CASKDRPMSPLHF	TGTGCCAGCAAGGACAGACCGATGTCACCCCTCCACTTT
TRBV30	TRBJ2-7	.	.	CAWSPRRGEQYF	TGTGCCTGGAGCCCTAGAAGGGGGGAGCAGTACTTC
TRBV6-5	TRBJ1-1	.	TRBD1	CAGDRGLNTEAFF	TGTGCCGGCGACAGGGGTTTGAACACTGAAGCTTTCTTT
TRBV15	TRBJ1-2	.	.	CATSRDSSGSRGYTF	TGTGCCACCAGCAGAGACTCGTCAGGGTCTCGAGGCTACACCTTC
TRBV2	TRBJ2-7	once	.	CASCRGLNEQYF	TGTGCCAGCTGCCGCGGATTGAACGAGCAGTACTTC
TRBV28	TRBJ1-2	.	TRBD1	CASSRDRIYGYTF	TGTGCCAGCAGTCGGGACAGGATCTATGGCTACACCTTC
TRBV14	TRBJ2-2	.	TRBD1	CASSRDRVGTGELFF	TGTGCCAGCAGCCGGGACAGGGTCGGCACCGGGGAGCTGTTTTTT
TRBV5-1	TRBJ2-3	.	.	CASSPGSGSTDTQYF	TGCGCCAGCAGCCCGGGGAGCGGTAGCACAGATACGCAGTATTTT
TRBV19	TRBJ1-2	.	.	CASTGGGDYGYTF	TGTGCCAGTACCGGCGGAGGGGACTATGGCTACACCTTC
TRBV7-2	TRBJ2-5	.	TRBD2	CASRSGLAGETQYF	TGTGCCAGCAGGTCCGGACTAGCGGGAGAGACCCAGTACTTC
TRBV6-5	TRBJ1-3	.	.	CASSSGHFSGNTIYF	TGTGCCAGCAGTTCGGGACACTTCTCTGGAAACACCATATATTTT
TRBV5-1	TRBJ2-3	.	.	CASSPGIADTQYF	TGCGCCAGCAGCCCAGGGATCGCAGATACGCAGTATTTT
TRBV28	TRBJ2-7	.	TRBD2	CASRVQPGGYEQYF	TGTGCCAGCAGAGTACAACCGGGAGGGTACGAGCAGTACTTC
TRBV5-4	TRBJ2-2	.	TRBD1	CASSSTGRRTGELFF	TGTGCCAGCAGCTCGACAGGGAGAAGAACCGGGGAGCTGTTTTTT
TRBV6-5	TRBJ1-1	.	TRBD1	CASSDNRGNTEAFF	TGTGCCAGCAGCGATAACAGGGGTAACACTGAAGCTTTCTTT
TRBV28	TRBJ1-6	.	TRBD1	CASSLTGNLNSPLHF	TGTGCCAGCAGTTTGACAGGGAACCTAAATTCACCCCTCCACTTT
TRBV19	TRBJ1-5	.	.	CASSKQDSQPQHF	TGTGCCAGTAGTAAACAGGACAGTCAGCCCCAGCATTTT
TRBV7-6	TRBJ1-5	.	.	CASSLDSYNQPQHF	TGTGCCAGCAGCTTAGACAGTTACAATCAGCCCCAGCATTTT
TRBV12-3/TRBV12-4	TRBJ1-1	.	.	CASTKSMNTEAFF	TGTGCCAGCACCAAAAGCATGAACACTGAAGCTTTCTTT
TRBV19	TRBJ1-1	.	.	CASSMGHLKLNTEAFF	TGTGCCAGTAGTATGGGACACCTAAAACTGAACACTGAAGCTTTCTTT
TRBV18	TRBJ1-5	.	TRBD1	CASSTNPTGLGQPQHF	TGTGCCAGCTCAACGAATCCGACAGGGTTGGGTCAGCCCCAGCATTTT
TRBV19	TRBJ2-3	.	.	CASTGARTDTQYF	TGTGCCAGTACTGGGGCTCGCACAGATACGCAGTATTTT
TRBV6-5	TRBJ2-1	.	TRBD2	CASSYSASGYNEQFF	TGTGCCAGCAGTTACTCGGCTAGCGGGTACAATGAGCAGTTCTTC
TRBV19	TRBJ2-3	.	.	CASSLEGSEIDTQYF	TGTGCCAGTAGTTTGGAGGGAAGTGAGATAGATACGCAGTATTTT
TRBV10-3	TRBJ1-5	few	.	CAISEGEGNNQPQHF	TGTGCCATCAGTGAAGGGGAGGGGAACAATCAGCCCCAGCATTTT
TRBV28	TRBJ1-4	.	TRBD1	CASSPNDRVVFF	TGTGCCAGCAGTCCTAACGACAGGGTGGTGTTTTTT
TRBV7-8	TRBJ2-2	.	.	CASSSSGTGELFF	TGTGCCAGCAGCTCTAGTGGAACCGGGGAGCTGTTTTTT
TRBV5-1	TRBJ2-3	.	.	CASSPGLSTDTQYF	TGCGCCAGCAGCCCGGGACTGAGCACAGATACGCAGTATTTT
TRBV5-6	TRBJ2-6	.	TRBD1	CASSYGTVAGANVLTF	TGTGCCAGCAGCTATGGGACAGTTGCCGGGGCCAACGTCCTGACTTTC
TRBV6-5	TRBJ2-7	few	TRBD2	CASTLADSAYEQYF	TGTGCCAGCACTCTAGCGGACTCAGCCTACGAGCAGTACTTC
TRBV5-1	TRBJ1-1	.	TRBD1	CASSLGTGTLSHEAFF	TGCGCCAGCAGCTTGGGGACAGGAACGCTTAGCCATGAAGCTTTCTTT
TRBV9	TRBJ2-1	.	.	CASSADFSSDEQFF	TGTGCCAGCAGCGCCGATTTCAGTAGCGATGAGCAGTTCTTC
TRBV6-5	TRBJ2-3	.	TRBD2	CASSYSRTRGLSQYF	TGTGCCAGCAGTTACTCGAGGACTAGGGGCCTATCGCAGTATTTT
TRBV27	TRBJ1-6	.	.	CASRRTVNSPLHF	TGTGCCAGCAGGCGGACAGTTAATTCACCCCTCCACTTT